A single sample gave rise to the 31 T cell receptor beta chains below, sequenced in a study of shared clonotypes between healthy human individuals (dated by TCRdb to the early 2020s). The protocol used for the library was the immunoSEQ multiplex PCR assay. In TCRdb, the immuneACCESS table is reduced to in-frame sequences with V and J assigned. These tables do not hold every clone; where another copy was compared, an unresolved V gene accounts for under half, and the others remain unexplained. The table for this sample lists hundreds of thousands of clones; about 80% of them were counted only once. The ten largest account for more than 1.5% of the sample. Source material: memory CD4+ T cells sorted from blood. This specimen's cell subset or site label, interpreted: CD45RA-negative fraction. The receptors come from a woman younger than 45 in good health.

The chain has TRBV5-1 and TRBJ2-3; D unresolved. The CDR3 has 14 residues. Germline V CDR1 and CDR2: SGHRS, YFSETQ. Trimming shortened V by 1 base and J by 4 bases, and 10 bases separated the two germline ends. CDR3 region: CASSLWVGADTQYF. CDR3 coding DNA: TGCGCCAGCAGCTTGTGGGTGGGCGCAGATACGCAGTATTTT.

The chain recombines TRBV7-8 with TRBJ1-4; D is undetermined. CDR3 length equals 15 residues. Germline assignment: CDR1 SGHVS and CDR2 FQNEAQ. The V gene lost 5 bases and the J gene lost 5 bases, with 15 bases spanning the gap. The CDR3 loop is CASSLRSAPNEKLFF. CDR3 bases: TGTGCCAGCAGCCTTAGATCGGCGCCAAATGAAAAACTGTTTTTT.

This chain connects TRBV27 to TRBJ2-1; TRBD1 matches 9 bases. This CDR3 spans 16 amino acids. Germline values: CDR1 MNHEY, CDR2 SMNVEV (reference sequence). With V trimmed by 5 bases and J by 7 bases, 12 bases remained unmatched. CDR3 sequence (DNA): TGTGCCAGCAGTCGGTGGTGGGGACAGGGTCGGAATGAGCAGTTCTTC. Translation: CASSRWWGQGRNEQFF.

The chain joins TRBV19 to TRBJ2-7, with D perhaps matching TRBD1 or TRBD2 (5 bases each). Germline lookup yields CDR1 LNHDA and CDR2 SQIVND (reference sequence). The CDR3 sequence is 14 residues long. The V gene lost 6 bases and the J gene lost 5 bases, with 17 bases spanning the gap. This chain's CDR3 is CASRGPGGSNEQYF. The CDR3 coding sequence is TGTGCCAGTAGGGGACCTGGGGGATCTAACGAGCAGTACTTC.

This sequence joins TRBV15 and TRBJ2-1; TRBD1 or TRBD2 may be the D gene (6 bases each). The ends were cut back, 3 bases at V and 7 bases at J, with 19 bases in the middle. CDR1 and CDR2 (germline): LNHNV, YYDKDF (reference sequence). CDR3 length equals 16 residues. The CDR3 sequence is CATSRGSGAPGNEQFF. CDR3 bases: TGTGCCACCAGCAGGGGTTCGGGGGCCCCGGGTAATGAGCAGTTCTTC.

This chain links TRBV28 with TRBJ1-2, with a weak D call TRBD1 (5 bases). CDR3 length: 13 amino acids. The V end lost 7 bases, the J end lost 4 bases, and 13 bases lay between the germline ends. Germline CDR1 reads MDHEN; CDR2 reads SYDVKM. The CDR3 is CASTPGAVYGYTF. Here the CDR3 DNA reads TGTGCCAGCACCCCCGGGGCGGTCTATGGCTACACCTTC.

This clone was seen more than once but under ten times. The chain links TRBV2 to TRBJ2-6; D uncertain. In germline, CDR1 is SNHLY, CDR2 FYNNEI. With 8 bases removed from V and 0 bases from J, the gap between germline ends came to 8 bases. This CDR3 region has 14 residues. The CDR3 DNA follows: TGTGCCAGCTCCCCCCGCTCTGGGGCCAACGTCCTGACTTTC. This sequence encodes CASSPRSGANVLTF.

The CDR3 reads CASSRKSGTGGNTIYF. CDR3 coding DNA: TGCGCCAGCAGCCGAAAATCCGGGACAGGGGGAAACACCATATATTTT. The chain is built from TRBV4-1 and TRBJ1-3; 9 nucleotides line up with TRBD1. J gave up 4 bases and V 4 bases, and 8 bases lay outside the gene matches. In germline, CDR1 is MGHRA, CDR2 YSYEKL. The CDR3 covers 16 residues.

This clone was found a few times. The CDR3 nucleotides are TGTGCCAGCCTACAGGGCACTGAAGCTTTCTTT. Its protein is CASLQGTEAFF. The rearrangement joins TRBV2 to TRBJ1-1, with D possibly being TRBD1 (6 bases). CDR1 and CDR2 (germline): SNHLY, FYNNEI. The CDR3 runs 11 residues. Trimming removed 8 bases at V and 4 bases at J, with 8 bases between. The full variable domain, rest sourced from reference TRBV2 and TRBJ1-1, is EPEVTQTPSHQVTQMGQEVILRCVPISNHLYFYWYRQILGQKVEFLVSFYNNEISEKSEIFDDQFSVERPDGSNFTLKIRSTKLEDSAMYFCASLQGTEAFFGQGTRLTVV.

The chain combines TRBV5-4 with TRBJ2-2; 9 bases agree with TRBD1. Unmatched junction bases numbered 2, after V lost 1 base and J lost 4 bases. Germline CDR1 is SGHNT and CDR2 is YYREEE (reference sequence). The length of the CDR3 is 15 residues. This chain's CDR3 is CASSLKTGGTGELFF. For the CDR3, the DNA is TGTGCCAGCAGCTTGAAGACAGGGGGCACCGGGGAGCTGTTTTTT.

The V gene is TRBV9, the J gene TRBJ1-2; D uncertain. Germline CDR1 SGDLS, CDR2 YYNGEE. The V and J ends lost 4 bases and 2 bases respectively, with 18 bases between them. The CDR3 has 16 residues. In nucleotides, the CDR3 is TGTGCCAGCAGCCCTCCCGCCCTACGGGAAAACTATGGCTACACCTTC. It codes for CASSPPALRENYGYTF.

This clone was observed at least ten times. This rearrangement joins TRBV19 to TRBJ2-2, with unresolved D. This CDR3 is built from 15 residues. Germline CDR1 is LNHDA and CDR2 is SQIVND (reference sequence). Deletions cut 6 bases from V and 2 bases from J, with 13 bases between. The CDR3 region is CASRTPGGNTGELFF. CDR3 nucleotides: TGTGCCAGTAGAACCCCGGGCGGCAACACCGGGGAGCTGTTTTTT.

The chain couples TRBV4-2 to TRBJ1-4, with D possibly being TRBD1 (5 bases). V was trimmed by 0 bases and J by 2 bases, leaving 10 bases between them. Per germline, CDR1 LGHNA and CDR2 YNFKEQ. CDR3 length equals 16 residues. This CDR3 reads CASSQDPAGTNEKLFF. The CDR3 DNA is TGTGCCAGCAGCCAAGATCCAGCAGGGACTAATGAAAAACTGTTTTTT.

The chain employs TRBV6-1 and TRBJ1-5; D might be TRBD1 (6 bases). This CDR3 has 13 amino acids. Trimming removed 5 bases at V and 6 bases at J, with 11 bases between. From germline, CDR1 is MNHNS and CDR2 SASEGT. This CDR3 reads CASSPGVTQPQHF. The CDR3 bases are TGTGCCAGCAGTCCAGGGGTCACTCAGCCCCAGCATTTT.

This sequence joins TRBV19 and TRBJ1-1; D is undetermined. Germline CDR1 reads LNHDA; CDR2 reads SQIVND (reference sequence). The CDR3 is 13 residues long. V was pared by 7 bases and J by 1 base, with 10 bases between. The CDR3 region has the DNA TGTGCCAGTAAGAGTGGCCGGAACACTGAAGCTTTCTTT. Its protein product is CASKSGRNTEAFF. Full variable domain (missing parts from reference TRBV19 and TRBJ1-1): DGGITQSPKYLFRKEGQNVTLSCEQNLNHDAMYWYRQDPGQGLRLIYYSQIVNDFQKGDIAEGYSVSREKKESFPLTVTSAQKNPTAFYLCASKSGRNTEAFFGQGTRLTVV.

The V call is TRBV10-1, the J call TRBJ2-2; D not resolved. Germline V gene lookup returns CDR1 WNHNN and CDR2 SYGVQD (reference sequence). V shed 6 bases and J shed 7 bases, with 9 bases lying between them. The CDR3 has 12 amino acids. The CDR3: CASRPGDGELFF. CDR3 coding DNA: TGCGCCAGCAGACCAGGAGACGGGGAGCTGTTTTTT.

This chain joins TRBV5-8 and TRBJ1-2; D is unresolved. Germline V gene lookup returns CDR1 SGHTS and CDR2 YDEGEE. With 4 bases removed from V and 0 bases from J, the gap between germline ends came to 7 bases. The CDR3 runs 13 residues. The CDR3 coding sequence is TGTGCCAGCAGCGCCCGATCTAACTATGGCTACACCTTC. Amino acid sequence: CASSARSNYGYTF. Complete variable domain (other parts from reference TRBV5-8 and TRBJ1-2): EAGVTQSPTHLIKTRGQQATLRCSPISGHTSVYWYQQALGLGLQFLLWYDEGEERNRGNFPPRFSGRQFPNYSSELNVNALELEDSALYLCASSARSNYGYTFGSGTRLTVV.

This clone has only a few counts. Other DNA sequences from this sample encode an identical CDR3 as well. The CDR3 bases are TGTGCCAGCAGCTTAGACAGGGAAGAGACCCAGTACTTC. It codes for CASSLDREETQYF. The chain is built from TRBV7-6 and TRBJ2-5, with D perhaps matching TRBD1 (6 bases). With 1 base removed from V and 3 bases from J, the gap between germline ends came to 6 bases. CDR1 SGHVS and CDR2 FNYEAQ come from the germline V gene. The CDR3 has 13 amino acids.

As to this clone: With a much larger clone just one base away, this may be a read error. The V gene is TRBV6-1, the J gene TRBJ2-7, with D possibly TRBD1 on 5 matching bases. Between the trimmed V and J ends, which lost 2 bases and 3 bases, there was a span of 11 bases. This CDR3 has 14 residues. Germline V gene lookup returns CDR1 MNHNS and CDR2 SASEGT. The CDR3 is CASSERGTNYEQYF. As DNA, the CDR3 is TGTGCCAGCAGTGAAAGGGGTACGAACTACGAGCAGTACTTC.

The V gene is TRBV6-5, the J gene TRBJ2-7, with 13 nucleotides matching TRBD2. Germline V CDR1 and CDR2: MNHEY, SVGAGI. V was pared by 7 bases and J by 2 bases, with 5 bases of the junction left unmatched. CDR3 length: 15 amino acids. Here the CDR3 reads CASTDGTSGTYEQYF. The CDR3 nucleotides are TGTGCCAGCACCGACGGGACTAGCGGGACCTACGAGCAGTACTTC.

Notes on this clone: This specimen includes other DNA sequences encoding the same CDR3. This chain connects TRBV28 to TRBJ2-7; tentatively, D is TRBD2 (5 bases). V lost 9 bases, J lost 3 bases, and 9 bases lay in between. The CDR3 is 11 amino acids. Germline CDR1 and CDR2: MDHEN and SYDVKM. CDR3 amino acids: CASRGNYEQYF. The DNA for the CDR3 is TGTGCCAGTCGGGGAAACTACGAGCAGTACTTC.

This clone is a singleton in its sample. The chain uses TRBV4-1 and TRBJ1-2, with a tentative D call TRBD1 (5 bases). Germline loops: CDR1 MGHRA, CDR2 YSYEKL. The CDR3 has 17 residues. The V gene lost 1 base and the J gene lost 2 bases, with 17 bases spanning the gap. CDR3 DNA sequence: TGCGCCAGCAGCCAAGCAACGGCGGGACGTAGGAACTATGGCTACACCTTC. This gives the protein CASSQATAGRRNYGYTF.

The CDR3 DNA reads as TGTGCCAGCTACGGGACAGGGGGCAGAAGTGAAAAACTGTTTTTT. Translation gives CASYGTGGRSEKLFF. The V call is TRBV28, the J call TRBJ1-4, with 12 bases identical to TRBD1. This CDR3 spans 15 amino acids. Unmatched junction bases numbered 8, after V lost 8 bases and J lost 7 bases. CDR1 is MDHEN and CDR2 is SYDVKM in the germline V gene. The entire variable domain, with the rest obtained from reference TRBV28 and TRBJ1-4, is as follows: DVKVTQSSRYLVKRTGEKVFLECVQDMDHENMFWYRQDPGLGLRLIYFSYDVKMKEKGDIPEGYSVSREKKERFSLILESASTNQTSMYLCASYGTGGRSEKLFFGSGTQLSVL.

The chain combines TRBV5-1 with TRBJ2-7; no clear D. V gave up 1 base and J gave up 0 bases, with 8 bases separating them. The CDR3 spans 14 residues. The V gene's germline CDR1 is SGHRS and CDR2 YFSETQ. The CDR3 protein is CASSLTTVSYEQYF. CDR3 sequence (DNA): TGCGCCAGCAGCTTGACTACGGTCTCCTACGAGCAGTACTTC.

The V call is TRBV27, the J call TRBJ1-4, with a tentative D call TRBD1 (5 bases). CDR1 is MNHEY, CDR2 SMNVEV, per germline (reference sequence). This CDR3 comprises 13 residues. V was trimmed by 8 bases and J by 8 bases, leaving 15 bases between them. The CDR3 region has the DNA TGTGCCAGCTACGGGGCTTCTGTCGAAAAACTGTTTTTT. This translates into CASYGASVEKLFF.

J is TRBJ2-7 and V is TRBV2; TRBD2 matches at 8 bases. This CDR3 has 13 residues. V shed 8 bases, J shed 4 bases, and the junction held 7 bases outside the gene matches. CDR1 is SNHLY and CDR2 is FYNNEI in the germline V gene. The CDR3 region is CASQREKGYEQYF. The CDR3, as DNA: TGTGCCAGCCAGCGGGAGAAAGGGTACGAGCAGTACTTC.

CDR3 amino acids: CASSTQIQGFDEQFF. Written as DNA, the CDR3 is TGTGCCAGTAGTACACAAATCCAGGGTTTCGATGAGCAGTTCTTC. The rearrangement uses TRBV19 and TRBJ2-1; the D gene is possibly TRBD1 (5 bases). Germline V lookup: CDR1 LNHDA, CDR2 SQIVND (reference sequence). The germline V and J ends were trimmed by 4 bases and 8 bases, with 18 bases remaining between them. The CDR3 is 15 amino acids.

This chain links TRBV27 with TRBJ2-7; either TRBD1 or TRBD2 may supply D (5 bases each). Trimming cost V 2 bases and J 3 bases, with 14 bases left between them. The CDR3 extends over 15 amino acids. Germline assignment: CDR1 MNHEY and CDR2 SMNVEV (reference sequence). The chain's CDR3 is CASSLPGPRGYEQYF. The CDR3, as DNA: TGTGCCAGCAGTTTACCGGGACCCCGGGGCTACGAGCAGTACTTC.

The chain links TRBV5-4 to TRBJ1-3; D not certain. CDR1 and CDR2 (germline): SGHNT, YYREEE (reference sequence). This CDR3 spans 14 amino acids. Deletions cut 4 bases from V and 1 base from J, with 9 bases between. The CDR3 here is CASSLKGSGNTIYF. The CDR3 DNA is TGTGCCAGCAGCCTCAAGGGATCTGGAAACACCATATATTTT.

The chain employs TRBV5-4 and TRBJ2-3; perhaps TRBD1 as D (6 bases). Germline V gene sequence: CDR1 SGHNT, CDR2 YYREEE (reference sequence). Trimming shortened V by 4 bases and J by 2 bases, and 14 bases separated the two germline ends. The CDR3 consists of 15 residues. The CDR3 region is CASSTGTLPTDTQYF. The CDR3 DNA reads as TGTGCCAGCAGCACCGGGACACTTCCCACAGATACGCAGTATTTT.

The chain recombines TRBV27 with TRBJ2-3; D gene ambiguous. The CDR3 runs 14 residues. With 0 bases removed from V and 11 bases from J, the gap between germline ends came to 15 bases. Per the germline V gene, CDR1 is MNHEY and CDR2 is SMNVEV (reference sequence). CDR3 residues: CASSLSSHLGGQYF. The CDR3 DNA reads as TGTGCCAGCAGTTTATCATCCCACCTTGGCGGGCAGTATTTT.